The entry that follows covers one TCR beta chain sequence. Its cognate antigen is unknown. This entry comes from a study of Ad26.COV2.S vaccination and SARS-CoV-2 variants. General study points: Substantial breadth was reportedly displayed by spike-specific CD8+ and CD4+ T cell responses after vaccination. Vaccinated individuals (as opposed to placebo recipients) had higher spike-specific TCR breadth. Non-spike TCR breadth showed similarity between vaccine and placebo recipients.

Data came from immunoSEQ multiplex PCR; TCRdb stores just in-frame clones and leaves some out. The table lists hundreds of thousands of clones, around 93% of them singletons. The treatment here: some 20 received Ad26.COV2.S at low or high dose, single or two shots; roughly five received placebo; per-sample allocation not given. Collection of the samples took place on day 63 after the first injection of vaccine or placebo. Donor was an adult aged 18-55 years in Boston. This specimen was peripheral blood, taken in a trial of Ad26.COV2.S vaccine versus placebo. The TCR was taken from a person between 18 and 59 years old who received the Ad26.COV2.S COVID-19 vaccine or a placebo.

This CDR3 is CASSRPGRLDEQYF. CDR3 sequence (DNA): TGTGCCAGCAGCCGTCCGGGCCGTTTAGACGAGCAGTACTTC. The V call is TRBV5-6, the J call TRBJ2-7; D call uncertain. V lost 4 bases, J lost 5 bases, and 16 bases lay in between. This CDR3 has 14 residues. Germline values: CDR1 SGHDT, CDR2 YYEEEE. The complete variable domain, with remaining parts taken from reference TRBV5-6 and TRBJ2-7, reads DAGVTQSPTHLIKTRGQQVTLRCSPKSGHDTVSWYQQALGQGPQFIFQYYEEEERQRGNFPDRFSGHQFPNYSSELNVNALLLGDSALYLCASSRPGRLDEQYFGPGTRLTVT.